This T cell receptor (beta chain) is drawn from a study of tissue T cells after allogeneic stem cell transplantation. This clone showed up just once. The antigen remains undetermined. Overall study findings and caveats: Tissue-detected TCR repertoire was only partly captured by blood and spleen T cells. Few T cell clones were shared across patients, but motif clusters showed tissue-specific shared signatures.

Data came from immunoSEQ multiplex PCR; TCRdb stores just in-frame clones and leaves some out. The sample has around 700 clones; roughly 45% are singletons. Germline V gene data show CDR1 as KGHDR and CDR2 as SFDVKD. This CDR3 has 13 amino acids. Trimming cost V 8 bases and J 4 bases, with 12 bases left between them. The chain links TRBV24-1 to TRBJ2-3; D is undetermined. This specimen consisted of descending colon tissue, obtained at autopsy. The clonotype comes from a female patient between 40 and 69 years old with steroid-refractory graft-versus-host disease after an allogeneic stem cell transplant. Some T cells may be the graft donor's. CDR3 DNA sequence: TGTGCCACCAACAACGGGTTCGCAGATACGCAGTATTTT. It codes for CATNNGFADTQYF.